This is a list of T cell receptor beta chains from one sample in a study of cytomegalovirus exposure and HLA in healthy donors. Assay used: immunoSEQ multiplex PCR; TCRdb lists only in-frame clones, some missing. Of 150,000 to 200,000 clones in the sample, more than 75% were seen once. The sequenced sample was PBMCs. These receptors were obtained from a girl between 2 and 10 years old in good health and CMV-seropositive. Both conserved end residues are part of each CDR3. Fields, in order: V gene, CDR3 length, J gene, CDR3 protein.

v_gene: TRBV2; len: 14; j_gene: TRBJ1-1; CDR3aa: CASSRAGTRTEAFF
v_gene: TRBV5-1; len: 16; j_gene: TRBJ1-4; CDR3aa: CASSAGQGVINEKLFF
v_gene: TRBV28; len: 15; j_gene: TRBJ2-7; CDR3aa: CASSPTGTGDYEQYF
v_gene: TRBV27; len: 12; j_gene: TRBJ1-2; CDR3aa: CASSSSGNGYTF
v_gene: TRBV9; len: 15; j_gene: TRBJ2-1; CDR3aa: CASSVAPPSVYEQFF
v_gene: TRBV4-1; len: 17; j_gene: TRBJ2-2; CDR3aa: CASSPKTSGTETGELFF
v_gene: TRBV6-6; len: 12; j_gene: TRBJ1-4; CDR3aa: CASSYESARLFF
v_gene: TRBV6-1; len: 15; j_gene: TRBJ2-5; CDR3aa: CASSREGAYQETQYF
v_gene: TRBV5-1; len: 14; j_gene: TRBJ2-7; CDR3aa: CASSWREGSYEQYF
v_gene: TRBV9; len: 16; j_gene: TRBJ1-1; CDR3aa: CASSVDGSGGGTEAFF
v_gene: TRBV12-2; len: 15; j_gene: TRBJ2-7; CDR3aa: CASRLTRKFLYEQYF
v_gene: TRBV30; len: 13; j_gene: TRBJ1-3; CDR3aa: CAGRGSSGNTIYF
v_gene: TRBV4-1; len: 17; j_gene: TRBJ2-7; CDR3aa: CASSQGAGRNSSYEQYF
v_gene: TRBV27; len: 15; j_gene: TRBJ1-1; CDR3aa: CASCIAAAGHTEAFF
v_gene: TRBV7-6; len: 14; j_gene: TRBJ2-2; CDR3aa: CASSTGLATGELFF
v_gene: TRBV5-6; len: 17; j_gene: TRBJ2-7; CDR3aa: CASSLGRMTKRSDEQYF
v_gene: TRBV4-1; len: 14; j_gene: TRBJ2-5; CDR3aa: CASSPTSREETQYF
v_gene: TRBV5-1; len: 19; j_gene: TRBJ1-4; CDR3aa: CASSQETGARGQFNEKLFF
v_gene: TRBV6-1; len: 15; j_gene: TRBJ2-1; CDR3aa: CASNTGLAVYNEQFF
v_gene: TRBV6-1; len: 16; j_gene: TRBJ1-1; CDR3aa: CASSEAEAGGNTEAFF
v_gene: TRBV5-6; len: 16; j_gene: TRBJ2-3; CDR3aa: CASTSLLAGLSDTQYF
v_gene: TRBV29-1; len: 12; j_gene: TRBJ2-7; CDR3aa: CSVGGLAYEQYF
v_gene: TRBV19; len: 13; j_gene: TRBJ2-1; CDR3aa: CASSIGLAYEQFF
v_gene: TRBV5-6; len: 15; j_gene: TRBJ2-7; CDR3aa: CASSLRLAIPREQYF
v_gene: TRBV30; len: 12; j_gene: TRBJ1-1; CDR3aa: CAWSGLNTEAFF
v_gene: TRBV4-1; len: 18; j_gene: TRBJ1-3; CDR3aa: CASSQHYRGWSSGNTIYF
v_gene: TRBV13; len: 20; j_gene: TRBJ2-7; CDR3aa: CASSLTSGTSGRGLGDEQYF
v_gene: TRBV2; len: 17; j_gene: TRBJ2-6; CDR3aa: CASSEGLGGAGANVLTF
v_gene: TRBV2; len: 13; j_gene: TRBJ1-5; CDR3aa: CATGLVSGQPQHF
v_gene: TRBV30; len: 13; j_gene: TRBJ1-2; CDR3aa: CASRHGIGYGYTF
v_gene: TRBV11-2; len: 16; j_gene: TRBJ2-5; CDR3aa: CASSLEISGSQETQYF
v_gene: TRBV28; len: 12; j_gene: TRBJ2-7; CDR3aa: CASSLVTYEQYF
v_gene: TRBV5-1; len: 16; j_gene: TRBJ2-3; CDR3aa: CASAIQTSGPTDTQYF
v_gene: TRBV5-4; len: 16; j_gene: TRBJ2-4; CDR3aa: CASSLGGSIAKNIQYF
v_gene: TRBV28; len: 15; j_gene: TRBJ2-3; CDR3aa: CASSFRRESTDTQYF
v_gene: TRBV4-2; len: 17; j_gene: TRBJ1-6; CDR3aa: CASSQGTGGSYNSPLHF
v_gene: TRBV28; len: 13; j_gene: TRBJ1-1; CDR3aa: CASARQGDTEAFF
v_gene: TRBV28; len: 13; j_gene: TRBJ1-2; CDR3aa: CASSTRQSYGYTF
v_gene: TRBV19; len: 18; j_gene: TRBJ2-1; CDR3aa: CASSFLDLAEGSYNEQFF
v_gene: TRBV29-1; len: 14; j_gene: TRBJ2-3; CDR3aa: CSVIAGGPADTQYF
v_gene: TRBV11-1; len: 13; j_gene: TRBJ2-1; CDR3aa: CASSLGGRDEQFF
v_gene: TRBV5-5; len: 12; j_gene: TRBJ2-7; CDR3aa: CASTSKPYEQYF
v_gene: TRBV6-1; len: 15; j_gene: TRBJ1-4; CDR3aa: CASSEGAGTNEKLFF
v_gene: TRBV6-1; len: 14; j_gene: TRBJ1-2; CDR3aa: CASRGRVGSYGYTF
v_gene: TRBV5-1; len: 14; j_gene: TRBJ2-7; CDR3aa: CASSLTSGSYEQYF
v_gene: TRBV11-2; len: 16; j_gene: TRBJ2-7; CDR3aa: CASGTSGNVWLHEQYF
v_gene: TRBV27; len: 17; j_gene: TRBJ1-3; CDR3aa: CASSSRDRGFSGNTIYF
v_gene: TRBV7-3; len: 14; j_gene: TRBJ1-1; CDR3aa: CASSLELGGDEAFF